These 3 T cell receptor beta chains share one sample of origin, sequenced in a study of PD-1 blockade in classical Hodgkin lymphoma. In every patient, relapse followed autologous stem cell transplantation, while exposure to brentuximab vedotin differed. The repertoire was sequenced with immunoSEQ multiplex PCR; TCRdb's copy has only in-frame clones and lacks some. The sample has more than 10,000 clones, more than 85% seen once. The sequencing here drew on peripheral blood mononuclear cells (PBMCs), taken at baseline. The receptors originated from a human donor with classical Hodgkin lymphoma.

The chain couples TRBV5-1 to TRBJ2-1; 12 bases agree with TRBD2. Germline CDR1 SGHRS, CDR2 YFSETQ. The length of the CDR3 is 16 residues. V lost 5 bases and J lost 8; bases outside the gene matches: 11. The DNA of the CDR3 is TGCGCCAGCAGAGTTGGACTAGCGGGAAGAGGGCATGAGCAGTTCTTC. Protein sequence: CASRVGLAGRGHEQFF.

The chain recombines TRBV28 with TRBJ1-5; D possibly corresponds to TRBD1 (5 bases). CDR3 length equals 16 residues. V was trimmed by 8 bases and J by 1 base, leaving 18 bases between them. Germline V gene data show CDR1 as MDHEN and CDR2 as SYDVKM. The CDR3 nucleotides are TGTGCCAGCCGCGGTGGGGCAAGCCCAAGCAATCAGCCCCAGCATTTT. As protein: CASRGGASPSNQPQHF.

The chain links TRBV4-1 to TRBJ2-1; D gene ambiguous. Trimming removed 0 bases from V and 7 bases from J, with 7 bases in between. CDR3 length: 13 residues. Germline CDR1 MGHRA, CDR2 YSYEKL. CDR3 sequence (DNA): TGCGCCAGCAGCCAAGATCTATTGAATGAGCAGTTCTTC. Its protein is CASSQDLLNEQFF.